The sequence of this T cell receptor (beta chain) was determined in a study of cytomegalovirus exposure and HLA in healthy donors. Germline CDR1 MDHEN, CDR2 SYDVKM. The CDR3 has 14 residues. With 7 bases removed from V and 4 bases from J, the gap between germline ends came to 16 bases. The table came from immunoSEQ multiplex PCR; TCRdb's copy has only in-frame clones and leaves some out. The sample carries some 120,000 clones, roughly 89% recorded once. The TCR was taken from a woman under 30 in good health and CMV-seronegative. The chain recombines TRBV28 with TRBJ1-1; a weak D match, TRBD1 (5 bases). Sequencing was carried out using PBMCs. The CDR3 sequence is CASTPGPGSTEAFF. The CDR3 nucleotides read TGTGCCAGCACTCCAGGGCCCGGGTCCACTGAAGCTTTCTTT.